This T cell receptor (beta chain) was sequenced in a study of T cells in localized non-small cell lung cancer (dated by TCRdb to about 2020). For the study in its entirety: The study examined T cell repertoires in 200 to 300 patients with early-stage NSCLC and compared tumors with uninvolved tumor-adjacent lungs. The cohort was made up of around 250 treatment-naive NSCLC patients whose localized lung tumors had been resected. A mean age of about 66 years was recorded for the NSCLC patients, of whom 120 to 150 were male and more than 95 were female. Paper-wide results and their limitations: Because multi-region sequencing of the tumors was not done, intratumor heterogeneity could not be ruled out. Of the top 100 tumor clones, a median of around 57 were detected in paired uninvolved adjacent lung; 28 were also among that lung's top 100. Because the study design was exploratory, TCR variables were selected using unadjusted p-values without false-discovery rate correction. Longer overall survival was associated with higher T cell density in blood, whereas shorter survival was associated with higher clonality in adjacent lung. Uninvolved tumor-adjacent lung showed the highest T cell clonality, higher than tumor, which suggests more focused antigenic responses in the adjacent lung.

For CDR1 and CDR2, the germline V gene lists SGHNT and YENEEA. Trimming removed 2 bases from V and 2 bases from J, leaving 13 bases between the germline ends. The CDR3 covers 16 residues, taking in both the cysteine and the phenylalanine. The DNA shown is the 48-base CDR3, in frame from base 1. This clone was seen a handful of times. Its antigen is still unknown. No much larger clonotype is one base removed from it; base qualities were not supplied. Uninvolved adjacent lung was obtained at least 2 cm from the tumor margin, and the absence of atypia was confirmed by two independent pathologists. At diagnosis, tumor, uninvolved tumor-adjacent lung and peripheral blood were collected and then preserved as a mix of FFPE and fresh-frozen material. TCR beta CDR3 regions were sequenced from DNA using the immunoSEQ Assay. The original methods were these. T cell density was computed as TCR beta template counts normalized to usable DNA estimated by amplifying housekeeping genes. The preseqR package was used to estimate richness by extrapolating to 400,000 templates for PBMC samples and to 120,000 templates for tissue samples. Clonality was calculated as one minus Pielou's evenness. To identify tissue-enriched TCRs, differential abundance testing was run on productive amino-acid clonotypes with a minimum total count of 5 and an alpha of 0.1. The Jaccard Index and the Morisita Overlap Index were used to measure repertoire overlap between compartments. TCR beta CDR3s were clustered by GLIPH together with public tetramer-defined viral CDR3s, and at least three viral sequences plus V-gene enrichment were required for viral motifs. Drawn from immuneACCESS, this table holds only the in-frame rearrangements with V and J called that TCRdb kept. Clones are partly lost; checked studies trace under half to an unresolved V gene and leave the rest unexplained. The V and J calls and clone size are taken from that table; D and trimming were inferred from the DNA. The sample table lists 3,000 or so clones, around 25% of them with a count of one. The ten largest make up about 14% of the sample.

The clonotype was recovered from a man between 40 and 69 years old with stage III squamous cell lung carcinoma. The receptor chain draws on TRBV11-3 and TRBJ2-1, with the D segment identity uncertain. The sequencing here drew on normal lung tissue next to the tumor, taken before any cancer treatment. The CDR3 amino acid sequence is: CASSLSTLGTYNEQFF. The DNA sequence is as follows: TGTGCCAGCAGCTTATCGACCCTAGGGACCTACAATGAGCAGTTCTTC.